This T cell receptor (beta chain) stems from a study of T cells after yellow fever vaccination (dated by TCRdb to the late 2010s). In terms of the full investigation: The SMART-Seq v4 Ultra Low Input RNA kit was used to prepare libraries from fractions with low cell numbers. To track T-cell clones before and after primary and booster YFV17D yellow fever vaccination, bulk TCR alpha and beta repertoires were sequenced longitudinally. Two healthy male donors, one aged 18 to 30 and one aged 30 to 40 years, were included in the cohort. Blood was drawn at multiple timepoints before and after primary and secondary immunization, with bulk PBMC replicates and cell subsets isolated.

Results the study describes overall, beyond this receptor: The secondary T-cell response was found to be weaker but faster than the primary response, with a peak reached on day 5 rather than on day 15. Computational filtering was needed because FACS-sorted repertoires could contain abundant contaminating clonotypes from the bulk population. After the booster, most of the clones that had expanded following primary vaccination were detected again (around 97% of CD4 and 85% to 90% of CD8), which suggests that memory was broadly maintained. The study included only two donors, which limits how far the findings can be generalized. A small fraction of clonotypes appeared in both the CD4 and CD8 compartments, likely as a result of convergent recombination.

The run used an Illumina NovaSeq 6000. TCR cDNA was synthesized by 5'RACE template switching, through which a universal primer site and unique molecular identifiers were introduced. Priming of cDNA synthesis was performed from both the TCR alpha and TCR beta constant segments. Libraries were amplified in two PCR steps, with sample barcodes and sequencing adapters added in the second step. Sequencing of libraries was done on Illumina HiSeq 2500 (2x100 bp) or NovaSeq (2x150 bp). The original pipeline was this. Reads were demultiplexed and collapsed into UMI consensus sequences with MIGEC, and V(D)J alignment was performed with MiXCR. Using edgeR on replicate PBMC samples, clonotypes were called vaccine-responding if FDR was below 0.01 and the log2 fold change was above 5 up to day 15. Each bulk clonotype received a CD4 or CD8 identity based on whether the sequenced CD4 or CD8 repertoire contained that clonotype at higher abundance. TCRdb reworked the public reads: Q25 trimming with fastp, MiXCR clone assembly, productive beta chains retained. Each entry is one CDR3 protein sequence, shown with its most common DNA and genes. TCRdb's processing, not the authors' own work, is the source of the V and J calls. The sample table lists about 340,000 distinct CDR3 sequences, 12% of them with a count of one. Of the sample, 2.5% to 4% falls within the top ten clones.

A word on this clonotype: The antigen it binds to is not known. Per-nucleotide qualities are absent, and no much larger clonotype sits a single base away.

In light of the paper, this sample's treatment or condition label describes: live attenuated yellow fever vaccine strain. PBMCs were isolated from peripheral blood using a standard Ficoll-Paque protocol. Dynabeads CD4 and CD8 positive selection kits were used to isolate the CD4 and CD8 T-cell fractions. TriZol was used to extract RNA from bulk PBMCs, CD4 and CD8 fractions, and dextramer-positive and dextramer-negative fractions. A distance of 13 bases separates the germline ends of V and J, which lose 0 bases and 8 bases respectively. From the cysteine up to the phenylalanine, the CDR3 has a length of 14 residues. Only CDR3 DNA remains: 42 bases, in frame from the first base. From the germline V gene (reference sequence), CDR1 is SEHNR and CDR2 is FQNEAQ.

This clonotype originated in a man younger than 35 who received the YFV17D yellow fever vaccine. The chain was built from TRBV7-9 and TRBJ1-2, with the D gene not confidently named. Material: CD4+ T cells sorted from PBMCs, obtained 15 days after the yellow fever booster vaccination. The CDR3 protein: CASSLALELQGYTF. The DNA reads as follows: TGTGCCAGCAGCTTAGCGCTCGAGCTACAGGGCTACACCTTC.